This T cell receptor (beta chain) emerged from a study of blood T cell repertoires in COVID-19. The germline CDR1 and CDR2 sequences are SGHRS and YFSETQ. CDR3 length: 16 amino acids. J gave up 2 bases and V 4 bases, and 6 bases lay outside the gene matches. Method: immunoSEQ multiplex PCR; TCRdb's copy keeps in-frame clones and lacks some. This sample has 210,000 or so clones, with approximately 81% found just once. The sequenced sample consisted of peripheral blood. This rearrangement joins TRBV5-1 to TRBJ2-3, with TRBD2 matching 11 bases. The TCR was taken from a woman aged 80 or over with acute or convalescent COVID-19. CDR3 nucleotide sequence: TGCGCCAGCAGCCAGGTAGCGGGAGGGCCCACAGATACGCAGTATTTT. Its protein is CASSQVAGGPTDTQYF.